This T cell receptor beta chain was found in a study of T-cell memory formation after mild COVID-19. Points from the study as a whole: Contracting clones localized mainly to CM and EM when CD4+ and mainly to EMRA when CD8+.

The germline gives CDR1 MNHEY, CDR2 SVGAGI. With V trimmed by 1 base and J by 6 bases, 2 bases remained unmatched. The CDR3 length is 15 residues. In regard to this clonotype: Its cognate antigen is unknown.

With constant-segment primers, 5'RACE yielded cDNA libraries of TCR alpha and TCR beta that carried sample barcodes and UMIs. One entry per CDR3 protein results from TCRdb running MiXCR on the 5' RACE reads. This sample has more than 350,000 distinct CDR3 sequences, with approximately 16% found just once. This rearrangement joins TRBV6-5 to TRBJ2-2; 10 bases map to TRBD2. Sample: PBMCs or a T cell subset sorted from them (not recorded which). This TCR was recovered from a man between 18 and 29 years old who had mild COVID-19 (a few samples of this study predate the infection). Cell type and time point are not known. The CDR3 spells CASSYWTSGPGELFF. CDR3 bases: TGTGCCAGCAGTTACTGGACTAGCGGCCCCGGGGAGCTGTTTTTT.